The TCR beta chain under discussion was sequenced for a study of monozygotic twins with inflammatory bowel disease. The germline V gene has CDR1 SGHRS and CDR2 YFSETQ. CDR3 length equals 16 residues. Amplification of TCRalpha and TCRbeta cDNA involved two nested PCRs that ran for approximately 16 and 9 cycles. Reprocessing the 5' RACE reads, TCRdb reports a single entry for every CDR3 protein and omits DNA. This repertoire includes a few hundred thousand distinct CDR3 sequences. Donors each contributed one blood sample measuring around 2.5 ml. This sequence originates from a human donor with ulcerative colitis or Crohn's disease, or a healthy co-twin of an affected twin (not recorded which). V usage is TRBV5-1 and J usage is TRBJ1-3; TCRdb's D call, TRBD1, is unchecked because there is no DNA. Sequenced input: blood. This chain's CDR3 is CASSPGQGTAGNTIYF. Using reference TRBV5-1 and TRBJ1-3 for the parts outside the CDR3, the full variable domain is KAGVTQTPRYLIKTRGQQVTLSCSPISGHRSVSWYQQTPGQGLQFLFEYFSETQRNKGNFPGRFSGRQFSNSRSEMNVSTLELGDSALYLCASSPGQGTAGNTIYFGEGSWLTVV.